The 22 T cell receptor beta chains in this list originate from one sample, sequenced in a study of metastatic and nonmetastatic thyroid tumors. Nobody among the patients had been given any treatment before thyroid surgery. MiXCR re-clonotyped the PCR reads for TCRdb. The sample carries 60,000 to 75,000 clones, approximately 4.1% recorded once. Sequencing was performed on blood. The receptors stem from a female donor with papillary thyroid cancer or a benign thyroid nodule (not recorded which). Some clones in this sample may be carry-over from other donors' samples.

The V call is TRBV20-1, the J call TRBJ2-7, with TRBD2 matching 13 bases. The CDR3 totals 15 residues. Germline-derived CDR1 and CDR2 are DFQATT and SNEGSKA (reference sequence). The junction had 5 bases not matched to a gene; V was cut back by 3 bases and J by 3 bases. The CDR3 is CSASGLAGDYYEQYF. The CDR3 nucleotides are TGCAGTGCTAGCGGACTAGCGGGAGACTACTACGAGCAGTACTTC.

This clone has a count of ten or more. This sequence joins TRBV5-1 and TRBJ2-1; 14 bases fit TRBD2. The CDR3 spans 18 residues. V shed 4 bases and J 7 bases; nucleotides not matched to a gene: 13. Germline CDR1 and CDR2: SGHRS and YFSETQ. The CDR3 protein is CASSTETSGLAGVNEQFF. The CDR3 DNA follows: TGCGCCAGCAGCACGGAGACATCGGGACTAGCGGGAGTAAATGAGCAGTTCTTC.

The chain couples TRBV5-1 to TRBJ2-1, with 8 bases fitting TRBD2. CDR1 is SGHRS and CDR2 is YFSETQ in the germline V gene. CDR3 size: 17 residues. V lost 4 bases, J lost 8 bases, and 17 bases stayed unmatched. CDR3 loop: CASSLGGAGATGDEQFF. The DNA for the CDR3 is TGCGCCAGCAGCCTTGGAGGAGCGGGAGCGACGGGGGATGAGCAGTTCTTC.

The chain uses TRBV4-1 and TRBJ1-2; a weak D match, TRBD1 (6 bases). The CDR3 is 16 residues long. V shed 0 bases and J shed 2 bases, with 13 bases lying between them. Per germline, CDR1 MGHRA and CDR2 YSYEKL. The CDR3 DNA follows: TGCGCCAGCAGCCAAGATTCGTACAGGGCCAACTATGGCTACACCTTC. Translating it yields CASSQDSYRANYGYTF.

The chain links TRBV20-1 to TRBJ2-1; D is uncertain. Germline loops: CDR1 DFQATT, CDR2 SNEGSKA (reference sequence). The CDR3 runs to 11 residues. In DNA, the CDR3 is TGCGGGTGTCGGCTGAACAGTGAGCAGTTCTTC. Its translation is CGCRLNSEQFF.

This clone has a handful of counts. The chain combines TRBV5-6 with TRBJ2-1; D uncertain. Trimming pared 1 base from V and 6 bases from J, leaving 8 bases between. Germline assignment: CDR1 SGHDT and CDR2 YYEEEE. The CDR3 is 13 residues long. CDR3 protein: CASSLRPLNEQFF. CDR3 DNA sequence: TGTGCCAGCAGCTTGCGGCCCCTCAATGAGCAGTTCTTC.

This clone was seen at least ten times. This chain uses TRBV19 with TRBJ1-6; no reliable D call. The ends were cut back, 6 bases at V and 8 bases at J, with 14 bases in the middle. From germline, CDR1 is LNHDA and CDR2 SQIVND (reference sequence). The CDR3 is made up of 14 amino acids. CDR3 in DNA: TGTGCCAGTAGCGAGTATCCGATGGATTCACCCCTCCACTTT. This sequence encodes CASSEYPMDSPLHF.

There are many counts of this clone. The CDR3 coding sequence is TGTGCCAGCAGCCAAGCCGTTTTAACCTACAATGAGCAGTTCTTC. Its protein product is CASSQAVLTYNEQFF. The J gene is TRBJ2-1, the V gene TRBV3-1; no reliable D call. Germline V gene lookup returns CDR1 LGHDT and CDR2 YNNKEL (reference sequence). V gave up 1 base and J gave up 2 bases, with 9 bases separating them. CDR3 size: 15 residues.

Many counts were recorded for this clone. The CDR3 reads CASSPSGSGVAKNIQYF. In DNA, the CDR3 is TGTGCCAGCAGTCCCAGCGGGTCAGGAGTGGCCAAAAACATTCAGTACTTC. The V gene is TRBV28, the J gene TRBJ2-4; possibly TRBD2 for D (6 bases). Germline loops: CDR1 MDHEN, CDR2 SYDVKM. With 5 bases removed from V and 1 base from J, the gap between germline ends came to 18 bases. This CDR3 region has 17 residues.

This clone was counted only a few times. This chain uses TRBV7-9 with TRBJ1-2; 7 bases map to TRBD1. The germline V gene has CDR1 SEHNR and CDR2 FQNEAQ (reference sequence). CDR3 size: 12 residues. V was clipped by 7 bases and J by 8 bases; unmatched bases: 7. The DNA for the CDR3 is TGTGCCAGCACCGGGACAGAGATGGGCTACACCTTC. This encodes CASTGTEMGYTF.

At least ten counts were recorded for this clone. The chain links TRBV9 to TRBJ2-3; D gene uncertain. This CDR3 is 15 amino acids long. The V gene's germline CDR1 is SGDLS and CDR2 YYNGEE. The V end was cut by 0 bases, the J end by 2 bases, with 10 bases between. The CDR3 loop is CASSVAPGVTDTQYF. The CDR3 nucleotides read TGTGCCAGCAGCGTAGCCCCTGGGGTCACAGATACGCAGTATTTT.

This clone was counted a few times. This chain connects TRBV12-3 or TRBV12-4 to TRBJ1-1, with unresolved D. The CDR3 consists of 12 residues. Trimming took off 4 bases at V and 7 bases at J, with 10 bases between the two ends. The CDR3: CASSWRSIEAFF. As DNA, the CDR3 is TGTGCCAGCAGTTGGAGGAGCATTGAAGCTTTCTTT.

The V call is TRBV29-1, the J call TRBJ1-2; no clear D. Germline assignment: CDR1 SQVTM and CDR2 ANQGSEA. CDR3 size: 14 residues. V was shortened by 4 bases and J by 4 bases, with 16 bases between the two germline ends. CDR3 residues: CSVVREPLGYGYTF. The CDR3 DNA reads as TGCAGCGTTGTTCGTGAACCCCTAGGCTATGGCTACACCTTC.

This clone occurred a few times. This may stem from a read error, because a much larger clone lies one nucleotide away. V is TRBV7-2 and J is TRBJ2-5; possibly TRBD1 for D (6 bases). The CDR3 is 14 residues long. The V gene's germline CDR1 is SGHTA and CDR2 FQGNSA. The CDR3 DNA reads TGTGCCAGCAGCTTAGGAGGGGCAGGGGAGACCCAGTGCTTC. It yields the protein CASSLGGAGETQCF.

This clone showed up many times. The chain joins TRBV19 to TRBJ1-2; D is possibly TRBD1 (5 bases). The V end was cut by 6 bases, the J end by 7 bases, with 18 bases between. Germline CDR1 LNHDA, CDR2 SQIVND (reference sequence). This CDR3 spans 14 amino acids. In nucleotides, the CDR3 is TGTGCCAGTAGCACCGACAGCCAGTTAGCTGGCTACACCTTC. This gives the protein CASSTDSQLAGYTF. The complete variable domain, with remaining parts taken from reference TRBV19 and TRBJ1-2, reads DGGITQSPKYLFRKEGQNVTLSCEQNLNHDAMYWYRQDPGQGLRLIYYSQIVNDFQKGDIAEGYSVSREKKESFPLTVTSAQKNPTAFYLCASSTDSQLAGYTFGSGTRLTVV.

This clone was observed at least ten times. V gene TRBV28 combines with J gene TRBJ1-2; the match to TRBD1 covers 9 bases. The germline V gene encodes CDR1 MDHEN and CDR2 SYDVKM. The J segment lost 4 bases and the V segment lost 7 bases, leaving 10 bases of the junction unmatched. This CDR3 has 15 amino acids. The CDR3: CASTQIGTGSYGYTF. The DNA of the CDR3 is TGTGCCAGCACTCAGATCGGGACAGGGTCCTATGGCTACACCTTC.

This clone was recorded many times. This chain links TRBV20-1 with TRBJ2-3, with TRBD1 as a possible D gene (5 bases). V was clipped by 4 bases and J by 5 bases, with 16 bases between them. Germline V gives CDR1 DFQATT, CDR2 SNEGSKA (reference sequence). CDR3 length: 14 residues. CDR3 bases: TGCAGTGCTAAGGAAAGGGGTTGGGTAGATACGCAGTATTTT. This sequence encodes CSAKERGWVDTQYF.

This clone was recorded at least ten times. V and J are TRBV6-6 and TRBJ2-2, with D uncertain. Germline lookup yields CDR1 MNHNY and CDR2 SVGAGI (reference sequence). The CDR3 length is 16 residues. With 0 bases removed from V and 1 base from J, the gap between germline ends came to 9 bases. The CDR3 nucleotides read TGTGCCAGCAGTTACTCCTCCCCCGTGAACACCGGGGAGCTGTTTTTT. Protein sequence: CASSYSSPVNTGELFF.

This clone was seen only a few times. V is TRBV10-3 and J is TRBJ1-2; D is uncertain. This CDR3 contains 12 residues. V shed 10 bases and J shed 2 bases, with 11 bases lying between them. Germline loops: CDR1 ENHRY, CDR2 SYGVKD. CDR3 nucleotides: TGTGCCACCCTCGTGAGAAACTATGGCTACACCTTC. Its protein is CATLVRNYGYTF.

This clone was counted at least ten times. The CDR3 sequence: CAWSVLAGRGYEQYF. Written as DNA, the CDR3 is TGTGCCTGGAGTGTACTGGCCGGGAGAGGGTACGAGCAGTACTTC. The chain joins TRBV30 to TRBJ2-7; possible D gene TRBD2, 6 bases. V gave up 0 bases and J gave up 4 bases, with 16 bases separating them. This CDR3 comprises 15 residues. Germline CDR1 reads GTSNPN; CDR2 reads SVGIG (reference sequence). The full variable domain, rest sourced from reference TRBV30 and TRBJ2-7, is SQTIHQWPATLVQPVGSPLSLECTVEGTSNPNLYWYRQAAGRGLQLLFYSVGIGQISSEVPQNLSASRPQDRQFILSSKKLLLSDSGFYLCAWSVLAGRGYEQYFGPGTRLTVT.

The chain recombines TRBV3-1 with TRBJ2-7; D may match TRBD1 or TRBD2 (5 bases each). With 5 bases removed from V and 4 bases from J, the gap between germline ends came to 12 bases. CDR3 length: 13 residues. Germline loops: CDR1 LGHDT, CDR2 YNNKEL (reference sequence). The CDR3 DNA is TGTGCCAGCAGCGGGGACGGAGATTACGAGCAGTACTTC. Amino acids: CASSGDGDYEQYF.

There are a few counts of this clone. The chain joins TRBV12-3 or TRBV12-4 to TRBJ1-1; tentatively, D is TRBD1 (6 bases). Between the trimmed V and J ends, which lost 4 bases and 11 bases, there was a span of 20 bases. This CDR3 spans 14 amino acids. The CDR3 nucleotides read TGTGCCAGCAGTTCCACAGGGAGAGGCAATGAGGCTTTCTTT. It encodes CASSSTGRGNEAFF.